This TCR beta chain was profiled in a study of early T cells in non-severe SARS-CoV-2 infection. Study at large: Chains were not paired, and sequencing was done on bulk RNA from unsorted whole blood. Study conclusions and caveats: Sequences matched to VDJdb favored anti-spike CD8 responses, while private and CD4 specificities were missed.

This clonotype has at least ten counts. What it recognizes is unknown. The CDR3 length is 15 residues. Between the trimmed V and J ends, which lost 4 bases and 4 bases, there was a span of 11 bases. cDNA molecules, individually, were tagged with unique molecular identifiers. Each CDR3 protein is one row after TCRdb ran MiXCR on the 5' RACE reads. This repertoire shows some 42,000 distinct CDR3 sequences, roughly 6% found once; its top ten account for about 7.8%. This chain links TRBV12-3 or TRBV12-4 with TRBJ2-6, with D maybe TRBD1 (6 bases). Sequences were derived from whole blood, sampled at baseline. The TCR sequence derives from an adult who was a healthcare worker with PCR-confirmed SARS-CoV-2 infection or an uninfected control (not recorded which). This CDR3 reads CASSSQGTGANVLTF. CDR3 coding DNA: TGTGCCAGCAGTTCGCAGGGGACCGGGGCCAACGTCCTGACTTTC.